This record covers a single T cell receptor beta chain. Antigen specificity is unknown. The sample originates from a study of glioma-infiltrating T cells after dendritic cell vaccination. Overall study findings and caveats: Survival was not directly related to TCR clonality in these patients.

The primer mix had 60 V beta and 13 J beta primers. Here immunoSEQ multiplex PCR was the method, and the copy in TCRdb shows in-frame clones only, minus some. The sample shows some 70,000 clones, 81% of them seen only once. Between the trimmed V and J ends, which lost 3 bases and 4 bases, there was a span of 13 bases. The germline gives CDR1 ENHRY, CDR2 SYGVKD. This CDR3 is built from 15 residues. No glioblastoma patient carried an isocitrate dehydrogenase mutation. PBMC were collected before vaccination, two weeks after the third vaccination, and at progression. This TCR came from a human donor with glioblastoma. The chain joins TRBV10-3 to TRBJ1-3; D gene uncertain. The material sequenced was blood, taken before dendritic cell vaccination. The DNA of the CDR3 is TGTGCCATCAGTGAAGGCGTACAGCAAGGAAACACCATATATTTT. Encoded protein: CAISEGVQQGNTIYF.